The clone carrying this TCR beta chain showed up just once. Its matching antigen is unknown. Germline lookup yields CDR1 SEHNR and CDR2 FQNEAQ (reference sequence). CDR3 length: 14 amino acids. V dropped 4 bases and J dropped 4 bases, with 13 bases sitting between them. This sample stems from a study of CD4 T cells in relation to SARS-CoV-2 and coronaviruses. Naive and memory CD4+ T cell DNA was deep-sequenced without culture. Profiling relied on immunoSEQ multiplex PCR, and the TCRdb table lists in-frame clones only, not all of them. In the table there are around 37,000 clones, over 75% of which are singletons. Study outcomes and limitations: Pre-pandemic and post-infection samples never came from the same donor. Monoreactive clones expanded significantly more to SARS-CoV-2 than crossreactive clones did.

The sample consisted of memory CD4+ T cells from PBMCs. The sequence was collected from an adult with COVID-19. The chain combines TRBV7-9 with TRBJ1-2; the D is unclear. For the CDR3, the DNA is TGTGCCAGCAGCTCCTTTGGGTCGTCCTATGGCTACACCTTC. Residues: CASSSFGSSYGYTF.